This T cell receptor beta chain was sequenced during a study of CXCR3-negative and CXCR3-positive naive CD8 T cells. This CDR3 contains 12 residues. In germline, CDR1 is MNHNY, CDR2 SVGAGI (reference sequence). Study-wide points: TRB CDR3 hydrophobicity was greater in CXCR3-positive naive cells than in CXCR3-negative naive cells. Similar levels of surface CD5 were seen between naive subsets; TCR strength was inferred from TRB CDR3 properties.

As to this clonotype: Antigen unknown.

Libraries of TRB cDNA were made by 5' RACE and carried UMIs. TCRdb reprocessed the 5' RACE reads, with one entry per CDR3 protein and no DNA. The sample data list about 120,000 distinct CDR3 sequences. CD45RO-CCR7+CD27+CD95- characterized naive CD8+ T cells. Sequencing was performed on naive CXCR3+ CD8+ T cells from blood. Subset of the sample: CD45RO-CCR7+CD27+CD95- naive CD8+ T cells expressing CXCR3 (TNR3+). The TCR sequence derives from a human donor in good health. Some clones in this sample may be carry-over from other donors' samples. The chain employs TRBV6-6 and TRBJ2-7; absent DNA, TCRdb's TRBD2 call cannot be checked. CDR3 sequence: CASSYSAGEQYF.